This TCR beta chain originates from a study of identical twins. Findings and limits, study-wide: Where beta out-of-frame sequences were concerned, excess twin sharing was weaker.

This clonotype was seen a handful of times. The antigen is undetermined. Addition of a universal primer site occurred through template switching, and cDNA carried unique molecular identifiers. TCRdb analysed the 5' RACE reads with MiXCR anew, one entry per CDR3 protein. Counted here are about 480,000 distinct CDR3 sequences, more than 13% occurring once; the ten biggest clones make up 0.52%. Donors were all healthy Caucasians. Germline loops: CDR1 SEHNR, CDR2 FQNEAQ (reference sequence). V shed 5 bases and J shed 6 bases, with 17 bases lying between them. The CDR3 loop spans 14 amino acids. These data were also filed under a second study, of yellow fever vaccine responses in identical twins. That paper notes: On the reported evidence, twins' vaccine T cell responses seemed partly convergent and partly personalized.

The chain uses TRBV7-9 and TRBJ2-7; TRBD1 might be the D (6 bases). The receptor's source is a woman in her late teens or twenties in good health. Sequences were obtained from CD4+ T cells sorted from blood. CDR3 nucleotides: TGTGCCAGCAGCCTAACCGGACAGATCTCCGAGCAGTACTTC. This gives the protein CASSLTGQISEQYF.